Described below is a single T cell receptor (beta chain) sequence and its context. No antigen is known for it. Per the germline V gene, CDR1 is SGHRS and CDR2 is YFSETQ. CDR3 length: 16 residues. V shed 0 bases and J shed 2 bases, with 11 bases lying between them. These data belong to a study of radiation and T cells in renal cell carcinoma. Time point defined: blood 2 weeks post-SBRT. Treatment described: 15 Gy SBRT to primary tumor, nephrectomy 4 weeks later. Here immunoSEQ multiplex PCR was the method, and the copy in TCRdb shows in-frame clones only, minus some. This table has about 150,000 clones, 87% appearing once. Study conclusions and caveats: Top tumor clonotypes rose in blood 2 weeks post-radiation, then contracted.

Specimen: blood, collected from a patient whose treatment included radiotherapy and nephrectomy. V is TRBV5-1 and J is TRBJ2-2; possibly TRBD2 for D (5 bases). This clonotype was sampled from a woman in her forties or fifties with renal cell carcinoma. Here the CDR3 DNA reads TGCGCCAGCAGCTTGGAGTGGACTCAAAACACCGGGGAGCTGTTTTTT. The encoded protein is CASSLEWTQNTGELFF.